This passage covers 2 T cell receptor beta chains from one sample sequenced in a study of blood T cell repertoires in COVID-19 (dated by TCRdb to between 2020 and 2021). The library was produced with the immunoSEQ multiplex PCR assay. TCRdb retrieved this table from immuneACCESS and kept in-frame rearrangements only. Not all clones are present; in checked studies, unresolved V genes account for under half, and no reason is known for the remainder. The sample data list about 250,000 clones, and over 75% of these were observed just once. Of the sample, about 9.3% falls within the top ten clones. Material: PBMCs or T cells enriched from blood (not recorded which). These receptors originate from a woman aged 50 to 60 with acute COVID-19.

In this sample, this clone turned up once. The CDR3 region has the DNA TGTGCCAGCAGCCAAGAGTTAGCGGGGGGGTACGAGCAGTACTTC. Protein sequence: CASSQELAGGYEQYF. This chain connects TRBV3-1 (or the pseudogene TRBV3-2) to TRBJ2-7; 11 bases match TRBD2. CDR1 and CDR2 (germline): LGHDT, YNNKEL (reference sequence). The length of the CDR3 is 15 residues. The V segment lost 0 bases and the J segment 4 bases; nucleotides outside the gene matches: 2.

This sequence joins TRBV7-2 and TRBJ1-3, with 10 bases aligning to TRBD1. CDR3 length: 17 amino acids. With V trimmed by 3 bases and J by 1 base, 6 bases remained unmatched. CDR1 and CDR2 from the germline V gene are SGHTA and FQGNSA. DNA for the CDR3: TGTGCCAGCAGCTTTACCGGGACAGGGGAATCTGGAAACACCATATATTTT. Translation: CASSFTGTGESGNTIYF. Full variable domain (outside the CDR3, taken from reference TRBV7-2 and TRBJ1-3): GAGVSQSPSNKVTEKGKDVELRCDPISGHTALYWYRQSLGQGLEFLIYFQGNSAPDKSGLPSDRFSAERTGGSVSTLTIQRTQQEDSAVYLCASSFTGTGESGNTIYFGEGSWLTVV.